Shown below are 18 T cell receptor beta chains from a single sample sequenced in a study of blood T cell repertoires in COVID-19. Sequencing used immunoSEQ multiplex PCR; TCRdb keeps in-frame clones, though not all of them. The repertoire holds about 530,000 clones, with less than 90% as singletons. What was sequenced was peripheral blood. The receptors shown here come from a woman between 45 and 65 years old with COVID-19, enrolled during active disease.

CDR3 protein: CASTPGQGPEKLFF. Written as DNA, the CDR3 is TGCGCCAGCACCCCGGGCCAGGGCCCTGAAAAACTGTTTTTT. The genes are TRBV5-1 and TRBJ1-4; weak D call: TRBD1 (5 bases). Per germline, CDR1 SGHRS and CDR2 YFSETQ. The CDR3 has 14 amino acids. The V end lost 6 bases, the J end lost 7 bases, and 16 bases lay between the germline ends.

The V and J genes are TRBV30 and TRBJ1-3; tentative D call: TRBD1 (5 bases). The V and J ends lost 1 base and 4 bases respectively, with 8 bases between them. Per the germline V gene, CDR1 is GTSNPN and CDR2 is SVGIG (reference sequence). This CDR3 is built from 13 residues. Here the CDR3 DNA reads TGTGCCTGGAGTGGGGGGGAAGGAAACACCATATATTTT. It encodes CAWSGGEGNTIYF.

CDR3 bases: TGCGCCAGCAGCGAGGGGGGGGCTAACTATGGCTACACCTTC. Residues: CASSEGGANYGYTF. J is TRBJ1-2 and V is TRBV4-1, with a possible D match to TRBD1 (6 bases). CDR3 length: 14 amino acids. Germline V gene lookup returns CDR1 MGHRA and CDR2 YSYEKL. V dropped 5 bases and J dropped 0 bases, with 10 bases sitting between them.

This clone was picked up a small number of times. The chain joins TRBV7-3 to TRBJ1-1; 8 bases line up with TRBD1. There are 18 residues in the CDR3. V lost 3 bases to trimming and J lost 4 bases; unmatched junction nucleotides: 16. Germline CDR1 and CDR2: SGHTA and FQGTGA. In nucleotides, the CDR3 is TGTGCCAGCAGCTTCTTAGGACAGGGCGGTATCGGGAGCACTGAAGCTTTCTTT. Its protein is CASSFLGQGGIGSTEAFF. Drawing the rest from reference TRBV7-3 and TRBJ1-1, the complete variable domain is GAGVSQTPSNKVTEKGKYVELRCDPISGHTALYWYRQSLGQGPEFLIYFQGTGAADDSGLPNDRFFAVRPEGSVSTLKIQRTERGDSAVYLCASSFLGQGGIGSTEAFFGQGTRLTVV.

The CDR3 loop is CASRGSGGGYNEQFF. In DNA form, the CDR3 reads TGTGCCAGCAGGGGAAGTGGCGGGGGGTACAATGAGCAGTTCTTC. The chain has TRBV2 and TRBJ2-1, with 8 bases aligning to TRBD2. CDR3 length: 15 amino acids. Looked up from germline, CDR1 is SNHLY and CDR2 is FYNNEI. Trimming cost V 6 bases and J 4 bases; bases outside gene matches: 8.

There are a few counts of this clone. This rearrangement joins TRBV5-1 to TRBJ2-2; D perhaps matches TRBD2 (5 bases). Trimming cost V 4 bases and J 5 bases, with 15 bases left between them. The CDR3 sequence is 15 residues long. Germline assignment: CDR1 SGHRS and CDR2 YFSETQ. The CDR3 protein is CASSPNTRGTGELFF. The CDR3 region has the DNA TGCGCCAGCAGCCCAAACACTCGGGGTACCGGGGAGCTGTTTTTT.

V gene TRBV19 combines with J gene TRBJ2-6; 7 positions match TRBD2. This CDR3 is 17 amino acids long. V shed 2 bases, J shed 1 base, and the junction held 5 bases outside the gene matches. Germline CDR1 and CDR2: LNHDA and SQIVND (reference sequence). DNA of the CDR3: TGTGCCAGTAGTATATGGGGGGGAGATTCTGGGGCCAACGTCCTGACTTTC. Its protein is CASSIWGGDSGANVLTF.

The gene calls are TRBV19 and TRBJ1-1; 10 nucleotides agree with TRBD1. CDR1 and CDR2 (germline): LNHDA, SQIVND (reference sequence). With 5 bases clipped from V and 4 bases from J, the junction kept 4 bases outside the gene matches. The CDR3 sequence is 14 residues long. CDR3 residues: CASSPWTGGTEAFF. The CDR3 DNA reads as TGTGCCAGTAGTCCCTGGACAGGGGGCACTGAAGCTTTCTTT. Drawing the rest from reference TRBV19 and TRBJ1-1, the complete variable domain is DGGITQSPKYLFRKEGQNVTLSCEQNLNHDAMYWYRQDPGQGLRLIYYSQIVNDFQKGDIAEGYSVSREKKESFPLTVTSAQKNPTAFYLCASSPWTGGTEAFFGQGTRLTVV.

CDR3 nucleotides: TGTGCCAGCAGCTGGGGACTAGCGGACTACAATGAGCAGTTCTTC. This codes for CASSWGLADYNEQFF. The chain uses TRBV11-3 and TRBJ2-1, with 11 bases that match TRBD2. Losses at the gene ends were 4 bases for V and 3 bases for J; bases not matched to a gene: 2. The CDR3 has 15 residues. Germline assignment: CDR1 SGHNT and CDR2 YENEEA.

V gene TRBV5-1 combines with J gene TRBJ1-4, with D hard to call. The germline V gene encodes CDR1 SGHRS and CDR2 YFSETQ. The V and J ends lost 0 bases and 4 bases respectively, with 7 bases between them. The CDR3 is 14 residues long. The CDR3 sequence: CASSLGAINEKLFF. The CDR3 coding sequence is TGCGCCAGCAGCTTGGGAGCTATTAATGAAAAACTGTTTTTT.

The chain recombines TRBV12-5 with TRBJ1-3; 8 nucleotides align to TRBD1. The CDR3 spans 17 residues. The V gene end was trimmed by 2 bases and the J gene end by 4 bases; junction bases not matched to a gene: 10. Germline V gene lookup returns CDR1 LGHNT and CDR2 FRNRAP. In DNA form, the CDR3 reads TGTGCTAGTGGTTTGCGCTATGGACAGGGCAGAGGAAACACCATATATTTT. This sequence encodes CASGLRYGQGRGNTIYF.

CDR3: CASIRAGNTEAFF. The CDR3 nucleotides are TGTGCCAGCATCCGTGCGGGAAACACTGAAGCTTTCTTT. The V call is TRBV6-5, the J call TRBJ1-1; no clear D. Trimming took off 7 bases at V and 2 bases at J, with 11 bases between the two ends. Germline V gene lookup returns CDR1 MNHEY and CDR2 SVGAGI. The CDR3 consists of 13 residues.

This chain connects TRBV13 to TRBJ2-1; tentatively, D is TRBD2 (6 bases). Trimming pared 0 bases from V and 3 bases from J, leaving 9 bases between. Germline V gives CDR1 PRHDT, CDR2 FYEKMQ (reference sequence). This CDR3 has 15 amino acids. This CDR3 is CASSLGRGNYNEQFF. CDR3 bases: TGTGCCAGCAGCTTAGGGCGGGGAAACTACAATGAGCAGTTCTTC.

The gene calls are TRBV2 and TRBJ1-2, with a possible D match to TRBD1 (5 bases). V lost 8 bases and J lost 3, with 10 bases in between. CDR3 length: 12 amino acids. The germline V gene encodes CDR1 SNHLY and CDR2 FYNNEI. CDR3 in amino acids: CASRGADYGYTF. The CDR3 DNA follows: TGTGCCAGCCGCGGGGCGGACTATGGCTACACCTTC. The full variable domain, rest sourced from reference TRBV2 and TRBJ1-2, is EPEVTQTPSHQVTQMGQEVILRCVPISNHLYFYWYRQILGQKVEFLVSFYNNEISEKSEIFDDQFSVERPDGSNFTLKIRSTKLEDSAMYFCASRGADYGYTFGSGTRLTVV.

A single count supports this clone. This chain joins TRBV19 and TRBJ2-1, with D tentatively TRBD1 (5 bases). Germline V gene lookup returns CDR1 LNHDA and CDR2 SQIVND (reference sequence). The CDR3 is 15 residues long. The germline V and J ends were trimmed by 5 bases and 8 bases, with 19 bases remaining between them. In DNA form, the CDR3 reads TGTGCCAGTAGTTCCCAGGGTACGTATGAGTATGAGCAGTTCTTC. This sequence encodes CASSSQGTYEYEQFF.

This chain connects TRBV2 to TRBJ1-4; D call uncertain. The length of the CDR3 is 12 residues. Germline CDR1 is SNHLY and CDR2 is FYNNEI. V was cut by 7 bases and J by 8 bases, with 11 bases left in between. CDR3 in DNA: TGTGCCAGCAAGGCGGGCCAGGAAAAACTGTTTTTT. This translates into CASKAGQEKLFF.

This chain connects TRBV19 to TRBJ2-1, with D possibly being TRBD1 (6 bases). Between the trimmed V and J ends, which lost 4 bases and 12 bases, there was a span of 19 bases. The CDR3 contains 14 residues. Germline CDR1 is LNHDA and CDR2 is SQIVND (reference sequence). CDR3 sequence (DNA): TGTGCCAGTAGTACAACGCATCACAGGGAGAGGCAGTTCTTC. It encodes CASSTTHHRERQFF.

The V gene is TRBV7-8, the J gene TRBJ1-5, with 9 bases lining up with TRBD1. The CDR3 length is 16 residues. Losses at the gene ends were 5 bases for V and 3 bases for J; bases not matched to a gene: 8. CDR1 and CDR2 from the germline V gene are SGHVS and FQNEAQ. The CDR3 DNA follows: TGTGCCAGCAGCGAACACAGGGGGCGCGACAATCAGCCCCAGCATTTT. Its translation: CASSEHRGRDNQPQHF.